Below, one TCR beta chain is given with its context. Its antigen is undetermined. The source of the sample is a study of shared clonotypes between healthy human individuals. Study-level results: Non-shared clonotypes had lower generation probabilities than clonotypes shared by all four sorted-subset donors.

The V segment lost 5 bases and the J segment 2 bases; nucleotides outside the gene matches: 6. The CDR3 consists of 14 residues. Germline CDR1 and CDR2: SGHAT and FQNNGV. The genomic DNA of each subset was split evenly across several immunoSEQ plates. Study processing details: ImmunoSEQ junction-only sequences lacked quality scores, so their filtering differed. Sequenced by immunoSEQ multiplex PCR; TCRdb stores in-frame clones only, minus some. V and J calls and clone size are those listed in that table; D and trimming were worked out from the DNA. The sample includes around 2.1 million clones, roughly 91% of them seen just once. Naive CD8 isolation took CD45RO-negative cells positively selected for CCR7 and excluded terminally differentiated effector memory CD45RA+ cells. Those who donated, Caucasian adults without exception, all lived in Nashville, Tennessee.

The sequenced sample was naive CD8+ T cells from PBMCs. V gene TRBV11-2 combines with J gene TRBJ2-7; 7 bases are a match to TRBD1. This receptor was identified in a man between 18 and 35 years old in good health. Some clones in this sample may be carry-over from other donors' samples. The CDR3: CASSTRTGPYEQYF. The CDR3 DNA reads TGTGCCAGCAGCACACGGACAGGACCCTACGAGCAGTACTTC.